This T cell receptor (beta chain) was recovered during a study of PD-1 blockade in mismatch repair-deficient tumors. There are a few counts of this clone. This same CDR3 is encoded by further DNA sequences in the sample. The assay was immunoSEQ multiplex PCR, and TCRdb's table has in-frame clones only and misses some. The table has some 120,000 clones, 85% to 90% seen once. Trimming shortened V by 0 bases and J by 0 bases, and 6 bases separated the two germline ends. This CDR3 comprises 15 residues. Looked up from germline, CDR1 is LGHNA and CDR2 is YSLEER. The clonotype originates from an adult with mismatch repair-deficient cancer. J is TRBJ1-5 and V is TRBV4-3; D gene uncertain. Sample: peripheral blood, taken approximately 72 weeks after starting pembrolizumab. CDR3 protein: CASSQDRFSNQPQHF. The CDR3 nucleotides read TGCGCCAGCAGCCAAGATCGGTTTAGCAATCAGCCCCAGCATTTT.